The source of this T cell receptor (beta chain) is a study of CD4 T cells in relation to SARS-CoV-2 and coronaviruses. As for this clone: Its antigen is undetermined.

With 8 bases removed from V and 5 bases from J, the gap between germline ends came to 20 bases. This CDR3 contains 15 residues. Germline CDR1 MNHEY, CDR2 SVGAGI. Unexposed donor CD4+ T cells date from 2011-2018, before the COVID-19 pandemic. Isolation of CD4+ T cells took place after approximately eleven days in culture. Cells permitting, SARS-CoV-2 S/N and four cold-coronavirus spikes were tested on unexposed-donor CD4+ T cells. Only in-frame clones appear in the TCRdb table, and some are missing; sequencing was by immunoSEQ multiplex PCR. The repertoire consists of approximately 11,000 clones, with 80% to 90% occurring once and the leading ten covering 15% to 20%.

The specimen sequenced was CD4+ T cells from PBMCs, cultured in vitro. This chain links TRBV6-5 with TRBJ2-3, with a weak D call TRBD2 (7 bases). This sequence originates from a human donor in good health. This CDR3 is CASRPQGSGQDTQYF. The CDR3 region has the DNA TGTGCCAGCCGTCCACAGGGTAGCGGGCAAGATACGCAGTATTTT.